A single sample gave rise to the 21 T cell receptor beta chains below, sequenced in a study of memory CD4+ T cells and cytomegalovirus serostatus. Repertoires were generated with immunoSEQ multiplex PCR, while TCRdb's copy carries only in-frame clones and drops some. The sample lists approximately 92,000 clones; roughly 80% were seen once. Single viable CD3+CD4+CD8-CD45RO+ cells were sorted as the memory CD4+ T cells. The material sequenced was memory CD4+ T cells from blood. Receptors originate from an adult in good health and CMV-seropositive.

The V and J genes are TRBV30 and TRBJ2-3; possible D gene TRBD1, 5 bases. Germline-derived CDR1 and CDR2 are GTSNPN and SVGIG (reference sequence). The germline V and J ends were trimmed by 2 bases and 2 bases, with 14 bases remaining between them. CDR3 length equals 15 residues. CDR3 region: CAWSPGQGYTDTQYF. The DNA for the CDR3 is TGTGCCTGGAGTCCTGGGCAGGGATACACAGATACGCAGTATTTT.

The chain uses TRBV5-6 and TRBJ1-2; no clear D gene. The CDR3 is made up of 14 amino acids. Germline lookup yields CDR1 SGHDT and CDR2 YYEEEE. Trimming cost V 4 bases and J 0 bases, with 10 bases left between them. The CDR3 DNA is TGTGCCAGCAGCCGGGTGGGATCTAACTATGGCTACACCTTC. This sequence encodes CASSRVGSNYGYTF.

The chain uses TRBV28 and TRBJ1-1, with D perhaps TRBD1 (6 bases). Looked up from germline, CDR1 is MDHEN and CDR2 is SYDVKM. This CDR3 contains 14 residues. Trimming cost V 6 bases and J 0 bases, with 11 bases left between them. The CDR3 bases are TGTGCCAGCAGACCGGACAGCTTGAACACTGAAGCTTTCTTT. This translates into CASRPDSLNTEAFF.

The chain joins TRBV20-1 to TRBJ2-7; D gene uncertain. The CDR3 runs 11 residues. The germline CDR1 and CDR2 sequences are DFQATT and SNEGSKA (reference sequence). V dropped 6 bases and J dropped 1 base, with 7 bases sitting between them. The CDR3 DNA reads TGCAGTGCCCAAAGATCCTACGAGCAGTACTTC. Translating gives CSAQRSYEQYF.

The V gene is TRBV11-2, the J gene TRBJ1-5; unclear D gene. The CDR3 sequence is 15 residues long. Germline V gives CDR1 SGHAT, CDR2 FQNNGV. Deletions cut 1 base from V and 5 bases from J, with 12 bases between. The CDR3 is CASSLAGATHQPQHF. The CDR3 DNA sequence: TGTGCCAGCAGCTTAGCGGGAGCTACCCATCAGCCCCAGCATTTT.

J is TRBJ1-2 and V is TRBV11-3; D gene unclear. The V end was cut by 6 bases, the J end by 4 bases, with 15 bases between. The CDR3 spans 14 residues. Germline-derived CDR1 and CDR2 are SGHNT and YENEEA. The chain's CDR3 is CASSNLEATYGYTF. The CDR3 DNA reads TGTGCCAGCAGTAATTTGGAAGCCACCTATGGCTACACCTTC. The whole variable domain, filled in from reference TRBV11-3 and TRBJ1-2, reads EAGVVQSPRYKIIEKKQPVAFWCNPISGHNTLYWYLQNLGQGPELLIRYENEEAVDDSQLPKDRFSAERLKGVDSTLKIQPAELGDSAVYLCASSNLEATYGYTFGSGTRLTVV.

The chain links TRBV5-1 to TRBJ2-5; D remains ambiguous. Germline V lookup: CDR1 SGHRS, CDR2 YFSETQ. V lost 5 bases, J lost 5 bases, and 10 bases lay in between. The CDR3 consists of 12 residues. The CDR3: CASRGGRETQYF. The CDR3, as DNA: TGCGCCAGCAGAGGCGGACGGGAGACCCAGTACTTC.

V and J are TRBV15 and TRBJ2-2, with 9 nucleotides matching TRBD1. This CDR3 has 17 residues. CDR1 and CDR2 from the germline V gene are LNHNV and YYDKDF (reference sequence). Trimming cost V 2 bases and J 3 bases; bases outside gene matches: 7. The CDR3 loop is CATSRRTGAYDTGELFF. The CDR3 nucleotides read TGTGCCACCAGCAGAAGGACAGGGGCATATGACACCGGGGAGCTGTTTTTT.

V usage is TRBV4-2 and J usage is TRBJ1-5, with unresolved D. From germline, CDR1 is LGHNA and CDR2 YNFKEQ. Trimming stripped 0 bases from V and 4 bases from J, with 10 bases between. The CDR3 has 15 residues. The CDR3 coding sequence is TGTGCCAGCAGCCAAGATACGAGGAGGAATCAGCCCCAGCATTTT. Translation: CASSQDTRRNQPQHF.

The gene calls are TRBV5-5 and TRBJ2-7, with no clear D. Germline loops: CDR1 SGHKS, CDR2 YYEKEE (reference sequence). The CDR3 loop spans 14 amino acids. The V and J ends lost 0 bases and 2 bases respectively, with 9 bases between them. The CDR3 DNA is TGTGCCAGCAGCTTGGAACAGCAGACCTACGAGCAGTACTTC. This encodes CASSLEQQTYEQYF. Based on the CDR3 plus reference TRBV5-5 and TRBJ2-7, the full variable domain is DAGVTQSPTHLIKTRGQQVTLRCSPISGHKSVSWYQQVLGQGPQFIFQYYEKEERGRGNFPDRFSARQFPNYSSELNVNALLLGDSALYLCASSLEQQTYEQYFGPGTRLTVT.

The CDR3 loop is CASSVGGGRGADTQYF. The CDR3 DNA reads as TGTGCCAGCAGCGTAGGAGGCGGGAGGGGGGCGGATACGCAGTATTTT. The J gene is TRBJ2-3, the V gene TRBV9, with TRBD2 matching over 9 bases. The V segment lost 0 bases and the J segment 6 bases; nucleotides outside the gene matches: 8. CDR3 length equals 16 residues. Germline-derived CDR1 and CDR2 are SGDLS and YYNGEE.

This chain connects TRBV4-3 to TRBJ2-1, with D possibly being TRBD1 (6 bases). The CDR3 is 15 residues long. Trimming shortened V by 2 bases and J by 2 bases, and 10 bases separated the two germline ends. Germline CDR1 LGHNA, CDR2 YSLEER. The DNA of the CDR3 is TGCGCCAGCAGCCAATGGGCAGGGGCCTACAATGAGCAGTTCTTC. Encoded protein: CASSQWAGAYNEQFF.

V gene TRBV6-1 combines with J gene TRBJ2-7, with D uncertain. The CDR3 is 13 amino acids. CDR1 MNHNS and CDR2 SASEGT come from the germline V gene. Trimming took off 2 bases at V and 0 bases at J, with 5 bases between the two ends. CDR3 region: CASSERVSYEQYF. CDR3 DNA sequence: TGTGCCAGCAGTGAAAGGGTCTCCTACGAGCAGTACTTC.

The gene calls are TRBV19 and TRBJ1-4; D gene ambiguous. The CDR3 length is 15 residues. Germline V CDR1 and CDR2: LNHDA, SQIVND (reference sequence). V was trimmed by 2 bases and J by 7 bases, leaving 14 bases between them. The CDR3 sequence is CASSIRSGSSEKLFF. The CDR3 DNA follows: TGTGCCAGTAGTATACGATCCGGGTCGAGTGAAAAACTGTTTTTT.

This sequence joins TRBV29-1 and TRBJ2-5, with D tentatively TRBD1 or TRBD2 (5 bases each). CDR3 length: 13 amino acids. The germline V and J ends were trimmed by 3 bases and 1 base, with 9 bases remaining between them. In germline, CDR1 is SQVTM, CDR2 ANQGSEA. In nucleotides, the CDR3 is TGCAGCGTTGAGGGACGGAGCCAAGAGACCCAGTACTTC. Translated, it gives CSVEGRSQETQYF.

This clone was detected only a few times. The rearrangement uses TRBV9 and TRBJ2-7, with 8 bases matching TRBD2. With 1 base clipped from V and 3 bases from J, the junction kept 6 bases outside the gene matches. Germline loops: CDR1 SGDLS, CDR2 YYNGEE. The CDR3 is 15 amino acids. The CDR3 DNA reads TGTGCCAGCAGCGTATCCGCTAGCGGGTTCTACGAGCAGTACTTC. It specifies CASSVSASGFYEQYF.

CDR3 loop: CASSERSGRFGGELFF. CDR3 DNA sequence: TGTGCCAGCAGTGAAAGAAGCGGGAGGTTTGGCGGGGAGCTGTTTTTT. This rearrangement joins TRBV2 to TRBJ2-2, with TRBD2 matching over 9 bases. The CDR3 runs to 16 residues. The V and J ends lost 2 bases and 7 bases, in that order; junction bases with no gene match: 8. Per germline, CDR1 SNHLY and CDR2 FYNNEI.

The rearrangement joins TRBV19 to TRBJ2-3, with D tentatively TRBD2 (5 bases). Per germline, CDR1 LNHDA and CDR2 SQIVND (reference sequence). Trimming pared 5 bases from V and 7 bases from J, leaving 19 bases between. The CDR3 has 15 residues. The CDR3 DNA reads TGTGCCAGTAGTCCCGGAGGTAGCTGGGGAAATACGCAGTATTTT. This codes for CASSPGGSWGNTQYF.

The chain combines TRBV7-2 with TRBJ2-6, with a weak D call TRBD1 (6 bases). The V gene lost 6 bases and the J gene lost 2 bases, with 11 bases spanning the gap. Germline V gene lookup returns CDR1 SGHTA and CDR2 FQGNSA. The CDR3 runs 15 residues. The CDR3 region has the DNA TGTGCCAGCAGAAACAGGGCGGCTGGGGCCAACGTCCTGACTTTC. Encoded protein: CASRNRAAGANVLTF. Full variable domain (outside the CDR3, taken from reference TRBV7-2 and TRBJ2-6): GAGVSQSPSNKVTEKGKDVELRCDPISGHTALYWYRQSLGQGLEFLIYFQGNSAPDKSGLPSDRFSAERTGGSVSTLTIQRTQQEDSAVYLCASRNRAAGANVLTFGAGSRLTVL.

The chain uses TRBV9 and TRBJ2-5; TRBD1 might be the D (6 bases). The CDR3 consists of 14 residues. V lost 0 bases, J lost 5 bases, and 11 bases lay in between. CDR1 is SGDLS, CDR2 YYNGEE, per germline. CDR3 amino acids: CASSVGSRGETQYF. The CDR3 DNA reads as TGTGCCAGCAGCGTAGGATCTAGGGGGGAGACCCAGTACTTC.

V usage is TRBV7-6 and J usage is TRBJ2-2; tentatively, D is TRBD1 (5 bases). The CDR3 extends over 13 amino acids. With 5 bases removed from V and 7 bases from J, the gap between germline ends came to 11 bases. Per the germline V gene, CDR1 is SGHVS and CDR2 is FNYEAQ. The CDR3 nucleotides are TGTGCCAGCAGCCAGGGTGGAATCGGGGAGCTGTTTTTT. It is translated as CASSQGGIGELFF.